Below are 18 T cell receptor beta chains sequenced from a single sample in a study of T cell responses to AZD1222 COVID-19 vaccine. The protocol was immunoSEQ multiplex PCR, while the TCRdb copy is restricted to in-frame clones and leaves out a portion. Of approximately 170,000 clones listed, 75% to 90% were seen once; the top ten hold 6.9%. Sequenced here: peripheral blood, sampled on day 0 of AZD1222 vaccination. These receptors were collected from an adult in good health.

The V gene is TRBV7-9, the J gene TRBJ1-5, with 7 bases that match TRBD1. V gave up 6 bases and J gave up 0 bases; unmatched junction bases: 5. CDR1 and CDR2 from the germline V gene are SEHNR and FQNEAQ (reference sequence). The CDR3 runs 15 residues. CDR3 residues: CASSIGQASNQPQHF. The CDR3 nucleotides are TGTGCCAGCAGTATCGGACAGGCTAGCAATCAGCCCCAGCATTTT. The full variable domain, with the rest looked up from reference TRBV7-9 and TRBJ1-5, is DTGVSQNPRHKITKRGQNVTFRCDPISEHNRLYWYRQTLGQGPEFLTYFQNEAQLEKSRLLSDRFSAERPKGSFSTLEIQRTEQGDSAMYLCASSIGQASNQPQHFGDGTRLSIL.

The DNA for the CDR3 is TGTGCCAGCAGGAAGGGTGGGCAGTATAATTCACCCCTCCACTTT. Residues: CASRKGGQYNSPLHF. The chain uses TRBV2 and TRBJ1-6; D is unresolved. This CDR3 is built from 15 residues. The germline V gene has CDR1 SNHLY and CDR2 FYNNEI. V was cut by 6 bases and J by 4 bases, with 13 bases left in between.

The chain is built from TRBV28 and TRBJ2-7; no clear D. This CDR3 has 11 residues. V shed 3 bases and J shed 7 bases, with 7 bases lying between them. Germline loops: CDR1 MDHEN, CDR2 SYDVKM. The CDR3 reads CASSFSREQYF. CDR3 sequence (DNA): TGTGCCAGCAGTTTCTCGAGGGAGCAGTACTTC.

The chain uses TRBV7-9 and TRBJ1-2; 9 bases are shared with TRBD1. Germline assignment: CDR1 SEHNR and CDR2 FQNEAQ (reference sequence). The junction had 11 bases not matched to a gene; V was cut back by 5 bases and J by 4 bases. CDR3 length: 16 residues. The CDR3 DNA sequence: TGTGCCAGCAGCCCAGAAGGGACAGGGTTGGTCTATGGCTACACCTTC. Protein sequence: CASSPEGTGLVYGYTF.

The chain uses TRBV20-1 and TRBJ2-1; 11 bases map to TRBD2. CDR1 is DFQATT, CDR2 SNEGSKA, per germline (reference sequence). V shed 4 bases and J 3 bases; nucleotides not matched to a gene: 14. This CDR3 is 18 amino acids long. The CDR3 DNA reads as TGCAGTGCTACTGAATCTAGCGGGGGGACAACAAACTACAATGAGCAGTTCTTC. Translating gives CSATESSGGTTNYNEQFF.

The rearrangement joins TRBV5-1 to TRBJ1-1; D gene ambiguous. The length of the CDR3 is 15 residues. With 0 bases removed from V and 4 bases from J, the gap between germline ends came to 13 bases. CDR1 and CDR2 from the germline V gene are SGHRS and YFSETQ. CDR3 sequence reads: CASSLDLGAATEAFF. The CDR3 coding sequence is TGCGCCAGCAGCTTGGATCTGGGAGCGGCCACTGAAGCTTTCTTT.

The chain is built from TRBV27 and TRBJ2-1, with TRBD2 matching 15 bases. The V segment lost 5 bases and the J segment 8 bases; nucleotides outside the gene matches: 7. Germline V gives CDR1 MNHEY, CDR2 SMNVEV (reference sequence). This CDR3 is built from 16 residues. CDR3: CASSASGTSGGYEQFF. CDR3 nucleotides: TGTGCCAGCAGTGCATCCGGGACTAGCGGGGGGTATGAGCAGTTCTTC.

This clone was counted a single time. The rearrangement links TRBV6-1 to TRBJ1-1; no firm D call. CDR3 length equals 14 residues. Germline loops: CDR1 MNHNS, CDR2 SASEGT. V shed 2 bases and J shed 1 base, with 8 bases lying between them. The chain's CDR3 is CASSENGGNTEAFF. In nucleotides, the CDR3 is TGTGCCAGCAGTGAAAACGGTGGGAACACTGAAGCTTTCTTT.

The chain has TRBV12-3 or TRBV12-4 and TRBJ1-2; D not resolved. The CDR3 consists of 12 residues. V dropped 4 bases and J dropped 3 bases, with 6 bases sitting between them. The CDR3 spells CASSSYDYGYTF. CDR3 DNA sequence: TGTGCCAGCAGTTCCTATGACTATGGCTACACCTTC.

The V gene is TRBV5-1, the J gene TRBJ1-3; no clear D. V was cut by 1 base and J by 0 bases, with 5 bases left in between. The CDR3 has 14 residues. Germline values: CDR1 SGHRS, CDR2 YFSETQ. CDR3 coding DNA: TGCGCCAGCAGCTTGACTAACTCTGGAAACACCATATATTTT. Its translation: CASSLTNSGNTIYF.

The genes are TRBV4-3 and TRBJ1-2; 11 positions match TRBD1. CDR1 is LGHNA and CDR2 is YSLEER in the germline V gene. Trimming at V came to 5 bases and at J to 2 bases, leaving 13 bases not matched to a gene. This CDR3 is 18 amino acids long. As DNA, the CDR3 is TGCGCCAGCAGCTGGATTGCTCCGGGACAGGGGGTGAACTATGGCTACACCTTC. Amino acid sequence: CASSWIAPGQGVNYGYTF.

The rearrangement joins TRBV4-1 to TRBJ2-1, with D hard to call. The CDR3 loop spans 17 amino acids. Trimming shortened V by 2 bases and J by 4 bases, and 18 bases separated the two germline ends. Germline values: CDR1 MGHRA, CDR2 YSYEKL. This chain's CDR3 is CASSQLGRREDYNEQFF. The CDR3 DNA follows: TGCGCCAGCAGCCAATTAGGCCGGCGAGAAGATTACAATGAGCAGTTCTTC.

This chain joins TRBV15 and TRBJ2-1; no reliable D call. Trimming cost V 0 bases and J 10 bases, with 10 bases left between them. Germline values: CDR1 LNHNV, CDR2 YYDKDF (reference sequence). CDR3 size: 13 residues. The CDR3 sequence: CATSRDQAREQFF. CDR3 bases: TGTGCCACCAGCAGAGATCAGGCGCGGGAGCAGTTCTTC. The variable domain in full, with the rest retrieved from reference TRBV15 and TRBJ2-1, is DAMVIQNPRYQVTQFGKPVTLSCSQTLNHNVMYWYQQKSSQAPKLLFHYYDKDFNNEADTPDNFQSRRPNTSFCFLDIRSPGLGDTAMYLCATSRDQAREQFFGPGTRLTVL.

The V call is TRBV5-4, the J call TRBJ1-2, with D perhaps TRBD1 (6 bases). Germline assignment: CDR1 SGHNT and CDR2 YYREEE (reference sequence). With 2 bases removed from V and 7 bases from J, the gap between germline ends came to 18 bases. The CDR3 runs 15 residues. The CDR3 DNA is TGTGCCAGCAGCTTTGCTCAGGGGACCCCGGGTGGCTACACCTTC. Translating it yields CASSFAQGTPGGYTF.

The CDR3 reads CASSVELPRSGNTIYF. In DNA, the CDR3 is TGTGCCAGCAGCGTAGAGCTTCCCCGCTCTGGAAACACCATATATTTT. The rearrangement links TRBV9 to TRBJ1-3; no firm D call. Germline lookup yields CDR1 SGDLS and CDR2 YYNGEE. The CDR3 loop spans 16 amino acids. Deletions cut 0 bases from V and 0 bases from J, with 10 bases between. The whole variable domain, filled in from reference TRBV9 and TRBJ1-3, reads DSGVTQTPKHLITATGQRVTLRCSPRSGDLSVYWYQQSLDQGLQFLIQYYNGEERAKGNILERFSAQQFPDLHSELNLSSLELGDSALYFCASSVELPRSGNTIYFGEGSWLTVV.

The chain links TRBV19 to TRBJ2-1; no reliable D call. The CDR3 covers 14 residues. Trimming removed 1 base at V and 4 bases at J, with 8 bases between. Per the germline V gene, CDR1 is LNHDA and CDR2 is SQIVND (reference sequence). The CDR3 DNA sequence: TGTGCCAGTAGTATAGGGGCGTCTTACAATGAGCAGTTCTTC. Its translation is CASSIGASYNEQFF.

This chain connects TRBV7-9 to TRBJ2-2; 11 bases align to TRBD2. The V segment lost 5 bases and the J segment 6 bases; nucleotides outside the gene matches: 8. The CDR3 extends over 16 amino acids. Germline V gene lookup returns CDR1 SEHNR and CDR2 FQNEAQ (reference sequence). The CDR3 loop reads CASSTTSGGSAGELFF. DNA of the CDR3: TGTGCCAGCAGCACCACTAGCGGGGGTTCGGCCGGGGAGCTGTTTTTT.

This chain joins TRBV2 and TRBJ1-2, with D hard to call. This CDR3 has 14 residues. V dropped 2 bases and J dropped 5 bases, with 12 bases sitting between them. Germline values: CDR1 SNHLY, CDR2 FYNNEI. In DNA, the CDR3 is TGTGCCAGCAGTGAAACGCCCGGAGGGTATGGCTACACCTTC. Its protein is CASSETPGGYGYTF.